The rows below give T cell receptor beta chains drawn from one sample of a study of T cells in Graves' hyperthyroidism and ophthalmopathy. TCRdb reprocessed the multiplex PCR reads via MiXCR and lists one record per CDR3 protein. Among hundreds of thousands of distinct CDR3 sequences listed, more than 30% were seen once. The material sequenced was blood. The receptors derive from a man between 18 and 29 years old with Graves' hyperthyroidism. The CDR3 runs from the conserved cysteine through the conserved F or W. A D gene is named only where the DNA matches it firmly. Size is stated for part of the rows, as once, few or many counts, or as a class when the clone is expanded.

>-|-|TRBV7-8|TRBJ2-2
TGTGCCAGCAGCGCGGGACAGGGGGAGCTGTTTTTT
CASSAGQGELFF
>-|-|TRBV11-3|TRBJ1-6
TGTGCCAGCAGCCAGCGACAGGACCATAATTCACCCCTCCACTTT
CASSQRQDHNSPLHF
>-|many|TRBV6-5|TRBJ1-1
TGTGCCAGCACCCCCGATCGGGACCCTTGGAGTGAAGCTTTCTTT
CASTPDRDPWSEAFF
>-|-|TRBV29-1|TRBJ1-1
TGCAGCTTGGAGGGAGGTACTGAAGCTTTCTTT
CSLEGGTEAFF
>-|many|TRBV7-2|TRBJ1-5
TGTGCCAGCAGCTCGAGGGCCAGCAATCAGCCCCAGCATTTT
CASSSRASNQPQHF
>-|-|TRBV6-5|TRBJ2-5
TGTGCCAGCAGCATAGTCCCCGGGGAGACCCAGTACTTC
CASSIVPGETQYF
>-|-|TRBV7-6|TRBJ2-7
TGTGCCACTAGCTCCTACGAGCAGTACTTC
CATSSYEQYF
>-|few|TRBV5-1|TRBJ2-7
TGCGCCAGCAGCTTGGTCGCAGGGGTTCTCGAGCAGTACTTC
CASSLVAGVLEQYF
>-|few|TRBV28|TRBJ2-5
TGTCCCAGCAGTTTAGACAGGCGAATACAAGAGACCCAGTACTTC
CPSSLDRRIQETQYF
>TRBD1|-|TRBV7-2|TRBJ2-5
TGTGCCAGCAGCTCCCGGATGACAGGGAAATGGGAGACCCAGTACTTC
CASSSRMTGKWETQYF
>TRBD2|many|TRBV7-8|TRBJ2-7
TGTGCCAGCAGCTCCCCGGGACTAGTCTACGAGCAGTACTTC
CASSSPGLVYEQYF
>TRBD2|-|TRBV7-8|TRBJ2-2
TGTGCCAGTTCAGGGACTAGCGACACCGGGGAGCTGTTTTTT
CASSGTSDTGELFF
>-|-|TRBV10-3|TRBJ2-6
TGTGCCATCAGTGAACCAGGGGGGGACTCTGGGGCCAACGTCCTGACTTTC
CAISEPGGDSGANVLTF
>-|many|TRBV6-1|TRBJ1-1
TGTGCCAGCAGTAGGACGGCGTGGGGTGAAGCTTTCTTT
CASSRTAWGEAFF
>-|many|TRBV7-9|TRBJ1-1
TGTGCCAGCAGCTTAGATCCAGACCCTGAAGCTTTCTTT
CASSLDPDPEAFF
>TRBD1|once|TRBV2|TRBJ1-6
TGTGCCAGCGGGGGGACAGGGGATACTAGATCACCCCCCCACTTT
CASGGTGDTRSPPHF
>TRBD2|-|TRBV7-9|TRBJ2-7
TGTGCCAGCACACATGTAACTAGCGGCTACGAGCAGTACTTC
CASTHVTSGYEQYF